This TCR beta chain was identified during a study of T cell repertoires in cytomegalovirus infection. Study overall: CMV infection together with matching HLA type was indicated by public TCR beta signatures. Overall study results and limits: HLA-C-restricted CMV clonotypes gave the most frequent clonotype in two of eight donors. Identification of carriers of CMV plus the relevant HLA was achieved through cumulative public TCR beta family frequency.

Each CDR3 protein is one row after TCRdb ran MiXCR on the reads. The sample yields roughly 87,000 distinct CDR3 sequences, 25% to 30% seen once. A note on this clonotype: Its antigen is undetermined.

Looked up from germline, CDR1 is MNHEY and CDR2 is SMNVEV (reference sequence). Trimming took 2 bases from V and 0 from J, leaving 11 bases between them. The CDR3 consists of 16 residues. The input for sequencing was CD8+ T cells from cultured PBMCs, taken from culture after CMV antigen stimulation. The receptor was isolated from a human donor in good health (CMV status not recorded). Some clones in this sample may be carry-over from other donors' samples. The rearrangement joins TRBV27 to TRBJ1-5; D gene ambiguous. CDR3 protein: CASSLGPFDSNQPQHF. The CDR3 DNA sequence: TGTGCCAGCAGTTTAGGTCCATTTGATAGCAATCAGCCCCAGCATTTT.